The TCR beta chain described here comes from a study of shared clonotypes between healthy human individuals. Study at large: Per donor, three plates held CD4 naive cells, three held CD4 memory, two held CD8 naive and one held CD8 memory. The study's findings and limits: Blood alone was sampled, and tissue repertoires likely differ.

The germline V and J ends were trimmed by 4 bases and 1 base, with 7 bases remaining between them. This CDR3 comprises 13 residues. Per the germline V gene, CDR1 is MDHEN and CDR2 is SYDVKM. At deep level, the assay was performed. TCRdb's table, derived via immunoSEQ multiplex PCR, lists solely in-frame clones and lacks some. The repertoire holds approximately 100,000 clones, with about two thirds as singletons. As regards this clone: Its antigen is currently unknown.

The V gene is TRBV28, the J gene TRBJ1-1; D remains ambiguous. The sequence derives from a young man in good health. Sequencing was performed on memory CD8+ T cells sorted from blood. Subset here: CD45RO+ cells pooled with CCR7-negative TemRA cells. Written as DNA, the CDR3 is TGTGCCAGCAGTTCAGGCGAGAACACTGAAGCTTTCTTT. Protein product: CASSSGENTEAFF.